This T cell receptor (beta chain) was identified during a study of T cell responses to AZD1222 COVID-19 vaccine. Study-wide results and caveats: Most donors were white British, females outnumbered males, and clonal diversity was possibly underestimated. Dominant CD4 TCR responses targeted spike regions 160-218 and 743-854. Researchers took repertoire samples only after the peak T cell response had come.

Repertoires were generated with immunoSEQ multiplex PCR, while TCRdb's copy carries only in-frame clones and drops some. The sample carries tens of thousands of clones, under 90% recorded once. Note on this clone: Its antigen is still unknown.

Deletions cut 2 bases from V and 8 bases from J, with 6 bases between. Germline V gives CDR1 SGHTA, CDR2 FQGTGA. CDR3 length: 12 residues. The sequencing here drew on peripheral blood, taken on day 0 of AZD1222 vaccination. This clonotype was sampled from an adult in good health. This sequence joins TRBV7-3 and TRBJ1-4, with a possible D match to TRBD1 (5 bases). CDR3 nucleotides: TGTGCCAGCAGCTTAGAGGGGGAAAAACTGTTTTTT. Protein product: CASSLEGEKLFF.